This TCR beta chain comes out of a study of T cells in Graves' hyperthyroidism and ophthalmopathy. J was trimmed by 4 bases and V by 3 bases; bases with no gene match: 7. This CDR3 is built from 15 residues. This clonotype was picked up many times. TCR beta CDR3 regions were amplified from RNA transcripts. The HTBI primer set drove a first-round RT-PCR of the TCR CDR3. From the multiplex PCR reads, TCRdb called clonotypes with MiXCR, one entry per CDR3 protein. Found here are about 710,000 distinct CDR3 sequences, about 16% of them singletons; the top ten hold about 8.4%. The clonotype was recovered from a man aged 18 to 30 with Graves' hyperthyroidism. This chain connects TRBV12-3 or TRBV12-4 to TRBJ2-5; TRBD2 aligns across 8 bases. The sequenced material came from blood. The CDR3 sequence is CASSLSSGGVETQYF. In nucleotides, the CDR3 is TGTGCCAGCAGTTTGTCGTCCGGGGGGGTAGAGACCCAGTACTTC.